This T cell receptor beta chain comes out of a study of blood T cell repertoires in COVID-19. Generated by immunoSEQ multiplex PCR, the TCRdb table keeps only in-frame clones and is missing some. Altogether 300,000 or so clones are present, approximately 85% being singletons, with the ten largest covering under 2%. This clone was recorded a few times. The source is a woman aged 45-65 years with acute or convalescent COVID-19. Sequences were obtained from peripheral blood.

The CDR3 nucleotides read TGTGCCAGTAGGACAGGGTTTGGCTACACCTTC. This translates into CASRTGFGYTF. The chain is built from TRBV19 and TRBJ1-2, with 7 bases that match TRBD1. CDR1 LNHDA and CDR2 SQIVND come from the germline V gene (reference sequence). This CDR3 is 11 amino acids long. The junction had 2 bases not matched to a gene; V was cut back by 6 bases and J by 7 bases.